This T cell receptor beta chain was sequenced in a study of blood T cell repertoires in COVID-19. Trimming removed 6 bases from V and 5 bases from J, with 7 bases in between. The CDR3 has 10 amino acids. In germline, CDR1 is DFQATT, CDR2 SNEGSKA (reference sequence). The assay was immunoSEQ multiplex PCR, and TCRdb's table has in-frame clones only and misses some. The data hold approximately 110,000 clones, with about 86% observed a single time. This TCR was sampled from a woman aged 45-60 years with active or convalescent COVID-19. The sample comprised peripheral blood. The V gene is TRBV20-1, the J gene TRBJ1-2; D not certain. This CDR3 reads CSAPMYGYTF. CDR3 coding DNA: TGCAGTGCCCCAATGTATGGCTACACCTTC.